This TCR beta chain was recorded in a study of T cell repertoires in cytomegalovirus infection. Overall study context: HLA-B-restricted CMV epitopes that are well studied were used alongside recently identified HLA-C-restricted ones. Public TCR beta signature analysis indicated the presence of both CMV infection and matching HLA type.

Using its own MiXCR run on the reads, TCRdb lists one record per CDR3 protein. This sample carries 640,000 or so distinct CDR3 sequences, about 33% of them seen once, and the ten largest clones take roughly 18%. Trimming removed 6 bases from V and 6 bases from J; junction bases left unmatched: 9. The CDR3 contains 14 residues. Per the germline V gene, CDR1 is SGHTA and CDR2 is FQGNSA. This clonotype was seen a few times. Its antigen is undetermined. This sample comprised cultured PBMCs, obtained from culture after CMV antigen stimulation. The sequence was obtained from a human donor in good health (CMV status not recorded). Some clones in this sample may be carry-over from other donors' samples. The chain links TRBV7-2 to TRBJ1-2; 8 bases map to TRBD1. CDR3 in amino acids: CASSGDRGFDGYTF. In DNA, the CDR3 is TGTGCCAGCAGTGGAGACAGGGGTTTTGATGGCTACACCTTC. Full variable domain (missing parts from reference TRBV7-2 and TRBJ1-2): GAGVSQSPSNKVTEKGKDVELRCDPISGHTALYWYRQSLGQGLEFLIYFQGNSAPDKSGLPSDRFSAERTGGSVSTLTIQRTQQEDSAVYLCASSGDRGFDGYTFGSGTRLTVV.